These 29 T cell receptor beta chains were sequenced from one sample in a study of OX40 agonist ivuxolimab in advanced cancers. The method was immunoSEQ multiplex PCR; TCRdb's version includes in-frame clones alone and lacks a portion of them. The sample has tens of thousands of clones; over 70% are singletons. The sequences come from CD4+ or CD8+ T cells sorted from blood, collected in a trial of the OX40 agonist ivuxolimab. The receptors stem from an adult with an advanced solid tumor such as melanoma, head and neck, liver or kidney cancer.

The V call is TRBV5-1, the J call TRBJ2-3; TRBD2 is a possible D gene (6 bases). This CDR3 is built from 15 residues. The ends were cut back, 0 bases at V and 0 bases at J, with 8 bases in the middle. Germline-derived CDR1 and CDR2 are SGHRS and YFSETQ. CDR3 coding DNA: TGCGCCAGCAGCTTGGGCGGGACTAGCACAGATACGCAGTATTTT. Its translation is CASSLGGTSTDTQYF.

V and J are TRBV5-5 and TRBJ2-1; tentatively, D is TRBD1 (6 bases). The CDR3 contains 15 residues. Trimming took 0 bases from V and 9 from J, leaving 16 bases between them. Germline lookup yields CDR1 SGHKS and CDR2 YYEKEE (reference sequence). CDR3 in amino acids: CASSLDGFGGGEQFF. CDR3 nucleotides: TGTGCCAGCAGCTTGGATGGGTTTGGGGGCGGTGAGCAGTTCTTC.

V is TRBV4-2 and J is TRBJ2-3, with 8 bases identical to TRBD2. This CDR3 region has 15 residues. With 0 bases clipped from V and 6 bases from J, the junction kept 5 bases outside the gene matches. Germline V lookup: CDR1 LGHNA, CDR2 YNFKEQ. Here the CDR3 reads CASSQDPAGVDTQYF. The CDR3 coding sequence is TGTGCCAGCAGCCAAGATCCAGCGGGAGTGGATACGCAGTATTTT.

The chain uses TRBV6-1 and TRBJ2-7, with a weak D call TRBD1 (6 bases). This CDR3 region has 14 residues. Between the trimmed V and J ends, which lost 6 bases and 2 bases, there was a span of 14 bases. The germline V gene encodes CDR1 MNHNS and CDR2 SASEGT. The CDR3 nucleotides read TGTGCCAGCAGCCTCAGGGGATTCGCCTACGAGCAGTACTTC. It codes for CASSLRGFAYEQYF.

The chain couples TRBV28 to TRBJ1-1; the D gene is possibly TRBD1 (5 bases). V was pared by 5 bases and J by 0 bases, with 10 bases between. Germline V gene lookup returns CDR1 MDHEN and CDR2 SYDVKM. The CDR3 contains 14 residues. As DNA, the CDR3 is TGTGCCAGCAGTACCGGGACGGTGAACACTGAAGCTTTCTTT. As protein: CASSTGTVNTEAFF. The complete variable domain, with remaining parts taken from reference TRBV28 and TRBJ1-1, reads DVKVTQSSRYLVKRTGEKVFLECVQDMDHENMFWYRQDPGLGLRLIYFSYDVKMKEKGDIPEGYSVSREKKERFSLILESASTNQTSMYLCASSTGTVNTEAFFGQGTRLTVV.

The chain uses TRBV10-3 and TRBJ2-7; the match to TRBD1 covers 10 bases. The V gene's germline CDR1 is ENHRY and CDR2 SYGVKD. This CDR3 is built from 16 residues. J gave up 1 base and V 6 bases, and 9 bases lay outside the gene matches. This chain's CDR3 is CAIRKPRDRGSYEQYF. CDR3 coding DNA: TGTGCCATCAGAAAACCCCGGGACAGGGGTTCCTACGAGCAGTACTTC.

The chain employs TRBV28 and TRBJ1-1; TRBD1 might be the D (5 bases). Germline V gene data show CDR1 as MDHEN and CDR2 as SYDVKM. With 1 base removed from V and 2 bases from J, the gap between germline ends came to 14 bases. This CDR3 comprises 16 residues. The CDR3 sequence is CASSLYGDAGNTEAFF. In DNA, the CDR3 is TGTGCCAGCAGTTTATACGGGGACGCAGGCAACACTGAAGCTTTCTTT.

CDR3 in DNA: TGTGCCAGTAGTATCAGCTCAGCTATAAACCTCCCATATGGCTACACCTTC. It translates to CASSISSAINLPYGYTF. The V and J genes are TRBV19 and TRBJ1-2; no clear D gene. Germline CDR1 reads LNHDA; CDR2 reads SQIVND (reference sequence). V shed 3 bases and J shed 5 bases, with 22 bases lying between them. The CDR3 sequence is 17 residues long.

V is TRBV19 and J is TRBJ1-1; 12 nucleotides line up with TRBD1. V was pared by 5 bases and J by 3 bases, with 4 bases of the junction left unmatched. This CDR3 comprises 15 residues. Germline V gives CDR1 LNHDA, CDR2 SQIVND (reference sequence). The CDR3 loop is CASSGDRGLHTEAFF. In nucleotides, the CDR3 is TGTGCCAGTAGTGGGGACAGGGGGCTGCACACTGAAGCTTTCTTT.

This clone was seen a few times. V is TRBV5-1 and J is TRBJ1-3; D gene ambiguous. Germline CDR1 is SGHRS and CDR2 is YFSETQ. The CDR3 extends over 13 amino acids. V dropped 0 bases and J dropped 7 bases, with 8 bases sitting between them. The CDR3 spells CASSLEGLNTIYF. The CDR3 DNA reads as TGCGCCAGCAGCTTGGAAGGGTTGAACACCATATATTTT.

A few counts support this clone. V is TRBV5-6 and J is TRBJ2-3, with D unresolved. The CDR3 spans 14 residues. Germline CDR1 is SGHDT and CDR2 is YYEEEE. Trimming cost V 4 bases and J 1 base, with 10 bases left between them. CDR3 sequence reads: CASSPEGRTDTQYF. The CDR3, as DNA: TGTGCCAGCAGCCCGGAAGGACGCACAGATACGCAGTATTTT.

This sequence joins TRBV9 and TRBJ2-1; 7 bases are shared with TRBD2. Trimming cost V 5 bases and J 7 bases; bases outside gene matches: 9. This CDR3 is built from 14 residues. CDR1 SGDLS and CDR2 YYNGEE come from the germline V gene. In DNA, the CDR3 is TGTGCCAGCAGTGGGCGGCTAGCGGTAAATGAGCAGTTCTTC. It translates to CASSGRLAVNEQFF.

The chain carries TRBV28 and TRBJ1-2, with D unclear. Germline V gene data show CDR1 as MDHEN and CDR2 as SYDVKM. The CDR3 is 12 residues long. V lost 3 bases, J lost 5 bases, and 7 bases lay in between. CDR3 in DNA: TGTGCCAGCAGTTTGGCGGAGTATGGCTACACCTTC. Translation gives CASSLAEYGYTF.

A note on this clone: The sample contains more than one DNA sequence encoding this CDR3. The chain combines TRBV5-8 with TRBJ1-3; D gene uncertain. This CDR3 has 15 residues. V shed 1 base and J shed 4 bases, with 12 bases lying between them. Germline V lookup: CDR1 SGHTS, CDR2 YDEGEE. This chain's CDR3 is CASSLRTGSGNTIYF. The DNA for the CDR3 is TGTGCCAGCAGCTTGAGGACGGGCTCCGGAAACACCATATATTTT.

The genes are TRBV15 and TRBJ2-7, with TRBD1 matching 9 bases. Unmatched junction bases numbered 7, after V lost 0 bases and J lost 4 bases. Per the germline V gene, CDR1 is LNHNV and CDR2 is YYDKDF (reference sequence). The CDR3 totals 16 residues. The CDR3 is CATSRDTHRGRYEQYF. The CDR3 nucleotides are TGTGCCACCAGCAGAGATACCCACAGGGGGCGGTACGAGCAGTACTTC.

The chain recombines TRBV7-8 with TRBJ2-7; maybe TRBD2 (5 bases). Germline-derived CDR1 and CDR2 are SGHVS and FQNEAQ. The germline V and J ends were trimmed by 0 bases and 5 bases, with 11 bases remaining between them. There are 14 residues in the CDR3. The chain's CDR3 is CASSLAVGVHEQYF. The CDR3 nucleotides are TGTGCCAGCAGCTTAGCTGTCGGGGTCCACGAGCAGTACTTC.

The V call is TRBV28, the J call TRBJ2-1; TRBD2 matches at 8 bases. CDR1 MDHEN and CDR2 SYDVKM come from the germline V gene. V trimming: 7 bases; J trimming: 6 bases; junction bases outside the gene matches: 8. This CDR3 region has 14 residues. The CDR3 loop reads CASTQRGGRNEQFF. The CDR3 DNA sequence: TGTGCCAGCACCCAACGGGGGGGGCGCAATGAGCAGTTCTTC. Using reference TRBV28 and TRBJ2-1 for the parts outside the CDR3, the full variable domain is DVKVTQSSRYLVKRTGEKVFLECVQDMDHENMFWYRQDPGLGLRLIYFSYDVKMKEKGDIPEGYSVSREKKERFSLILESASTNQTSMYLCASTQRGGRNEQFFGPGTRLTVL.

The rearrangement uses TRBV7-8 and TRBJ1-2, with D tentatively TRBD1 (5 bases). The length of the CDR3 is 15 residues. Between the trimmed V and J ends, which lost 5 bases and 7 bases, there was a span of 20 bases. CDR1 and CDR2 from the germline V gene are SGHVS and FQNEAQ. The CDR3 spells CASSTDSRRGFGYTF. The DNA for the CDR3 is TGTGCCAGCAGCACTGACAGTCGAAGGGGATTTGGCTACACCTTC.

The gene calls are TRBV19 and TRBJ1-2; no firm D call. V lost 4 bases, J lost 4 bases, and 10 bases lay in between. Germline-derived CDR1 and CDR2 are LNHDA and SQIVND (reference sequence). CDR3 size: 13 residues. In DNA form, the CDR3 reads TGTGCCAGTAGTACAGGCCTCCTCTATGGCTACACCTTC. This encodes CASSTGLLYGYTF.

Of note for this clone: The junction departs from the called germline gene at one end, perhaps through a read error. This chain joins TRBV10-2 and TRBJ1-2; the match to TRBD1 covers 8 bases. Per germline, CDR1 WSHSY and CDR2 SAAADI. This CDR3 is built from 12 residues. CDR3 DNA sequence: TGCGCCAGCAGTGAGTCGACAGGGGTTCACGCCTTC. Translating gives CASSESTGVHAF.

The chain joins TRBV7-8 to TRBJ1-5; D gene ambiguous. Trimming pared 0 bases from V and 3 bases from J, leaving 9 bases between. The length of the CDR3 is 15 residues. From germline, CDR1 is SGHVS and CDR2 FQNEAQ. Written as DNA, the CDR3 is TGTGCCAGCAGCTTAGCGGCCAGGACCAATCAGCCCCAGCATTTT. It encodes CASSLAARTNQPQHF.

The V and J genes are TRBV28 and TRBJ2-7; 13 bases line up with TRBD2. There are 15 residues in the CDR3. The ends lost 6 bases at V and 3 bases at J; junction bases unmatched: 5. CDR1 is MDHEN, CDR2 SYDVKM, per germline. In DNA form, the CDR3 reads TGTGCCAGCAGGTCCGGGACTAGCGGGGACTACGAGCAGTACTTC. Translation: CASRSGTSGDYEQYF. Filled out from reference TRBV28 and TRBJ2-7, the complete variable domain reads DVKVTQSSRYLVKRTGEKVFLECVQDMDHENMFWYRQDPGLGLRLIYFSYDVKMKEKGDIPEGYSVSREKKERFSLILESASTNQTSMYLCASRSGTSGDYEQYFGPGTRLTVT.

The CDR3 bases are TGCAGCGTTGAAGATTTTCGGAGGGCCCCAGATACGCAGTATTTT. It encodes CSVEDFRRAPDTQYF. The V and J genes are TRBV29-1 and TRBJ2-3; TRBD2 might be the D (6 bases). The germline V gene encodes CDR1 SQVTM and CDR2 ANQGSEA. CDR3 length equals 15 residues. Between the trimmed V and J ends, which lost 0 bases and 4 bases, there was a span of 14 bases.

V and J are TRBV11-2 and TRBJ2-5; TRBD2 matches at 10 bases. Trimming cost V 2 bases and J 4 bases; bases outside gene matches: 4. Germline V lookup: CDR1 SGHAT, CDR2 FQNNGV. This CDR3 has 15 residues. In DNA, the CDR3 is TGTGCCAGCAGCTTATTAGCGGGAGGTGGAGAGACCCAGTACTTC. Protein product: CASSLLAGGGETQYF.

This chain connects TRBV6-5 to TRBJ2-2, with unresolved D. V gave up 2 bases and J gave up 4 bases, with 8 bases separating them. This CDR3 has 14 amino acids. The germline CDR1 and CDR2 sequences are MNHEY and SVGAGI. CDR3 amino acids: CASSYVSRTGELFF. The CDR3 region has the DNA TGTGCCAGCAGTTACGTAAGCCGCACCGGGGAGCTGTTTTTT.

The J gene is TRBJ1-2, the V gene TRBV14; the D gene is possibly TRBD1 (6 bases). Trimming removed 1 base at V and 4 bases at J, with 10 bases between. This CDR3 spans 14 amino acids. CDR1 is SGHDN, CDR2 FVKESK, per germline. CDR3 sequence (DNA): TGTGCCAGCAGCCAAGTCTCAGGGGCCTATGGCTACACCTTC. This codes for CASSQVSGAYGYTF.

The CDR3 loop is CASSIKGTAWETQYF. The DNA of the CDR3 is TGTGCCAGTAGTATTAAGGGGACCGCCTGGGAGACCCAGTACTTC. The chain uses TRBV19 and TRBJ2-5, with D perhaps being TRBD1 or TRBD2 (5 bases each). The germline gives CDR1 LNHDA, CDR2 SQIVND (reference sequence). Trimming pared 3 bases from V and 5 bases from J, leaving 16 bases between. The CDR3 totals 15 residues.

As concerns this clone: This sample also contains other DNA sequences that code for the same CDR3. V is TRBV18 and J is TRBJ2-5, with 8 bases lining up with TRBD2. Trimming cost V 8 bases and J 2 bases; bases outside gene matches: 4. Germline V gene data show CDR1 as KGHSH and CDR2 as LQKENI. CDR3 size: 13 residues. The CDR3 loop is CASAPGGQETQYF. As DNA, the CDR3 is TGTGCCAGCGCCCCGGGGGGGCAAGAGACCCAGTACTTC.

The V call is TRBV6-5, the J call TRBJ1-3, with 8 bases aligning to TRBD1. CDR1 and CDR2 (germline): MNHEY, SVGAGI. J was trimmed by 3 bases and V by 4 bases; bases with no gene match: 5. CDR3 length: 15 amino acids. The CDR3 spells CASSSWTGIGNTIYF. Written as DNA, the CDR3 is TGTGCCAGCAGTTCCTGGACAGGGATTGGAAACACCATATATTTT.